A selection of T cell receptor beta chains follows, all from one sample in a study of radiotherapy plus CTLA-4 blockade in lung cancer. Clones were read by immunoSEQ multiplex PCR, and TCRdb kept only the in-frame ones, dropping some. The repertoire has around 99,000 clones, just over 85% of them found once; the top ten carry 4% to 6%. The material was peripheral blood, obtained from a patient treated with radiotherapy plus ipilimumab. Source of these receptors: a human donor with non-small cell lung cancer that progressed on radiotherapy plus ipilimumab. Each CDR3 is given with its conserved first and last residue. Each record gives: J gene, clone size, D gene, V gene, CDR3 protein, CDR3 DNA. The D gene is left open where the match is weak. Not every row has a clone size; where given, it reads once, few, many or a size class.

J: TRBJ2-7; size: NA; D: NA; V: TRBV7-9; CDR3: CASSPELTSYEQYF; DNA: TGTGCCAGCAGCCCTGAATTGACCTCCTACGAGCAGTACTTC
J: TRBJ1-1; size: NA; D: TRBD1; V: TRBV6-1; CDR3: CASSGRDRGFNTEAFF; DNA: TGTGCCAGCAGTGGCCGGGACAGGGGTTTCAACACTGAAGCTTTCTTT
J: TRBJ2-1; size: NA; D: TRBD1; V: TRBV15; CDR3: CATSSPGQEYNEQFF; DNA: TGTGCCACCAGCAGCCCGGGACAGGAATACAATGAGCAGTTCTTC
J: TRBJ2-5; size: NA; D: TRBD2; V: TRBV5-6; CDR3: CASSGGLGQETQYF; DNA: TGTGCCAGCAGCGGGGGACTAGGACAAGAGACCCAGTACTTC
J: TRBJ1-5; size: once; D: TRBD1; V: TRBV6-1; CDR3: CASSVGTGNQPQHF; DNA: TGTGCCAGCAGTGTCGGGACAGGCAATCAGCCCCAGCATTTT
J: TRBJ1-1; size: NA; D: NA; V: TRBV7-8; CDR3: CASSLELGPTEAFF; DNA: TGTGCCAGCAGCTTAGAGCTAGGGCCCACTGAAGCTTTCTTT
J: TRBJ1-5; size: NA; D: TRBD1; V: TRBV19; CDR3: CASSPGQGHQPQHF; DNA: TGTGCCAGTAGTCCGGGACAGGGACATCAGCCCCAGCATTTT
J: TRBJ2-7; size: NA; D: TRBD2; V: TRBV7-2; CDR3: CASSLGREAAYEQYF; DNA: TGTGCCAGCAGCTTAGGGCGGGAGGCTGCCTACGAGCAGTACTTC
J: TRBJ1-5; size: NA; D: NA; V: TRBV7-2; CDR3: CASSLVGGLSNQPQHF; DNA: TGTGCCAGCAGCTTAGTGGGGGGCTTAAGCAATCAGCCCCAGCATTTT
J: TRBJ1-5; size: NA; D: NA; V: TRBV6-5; CDR3: CASSSTKGGNQPQHF; DNA: TGTGCCAGCAGCTCGACCAAGGGAGGCAATCAGCCCCAGCATTTT
J: TRBJ1-4; size: NA; D: NA; V: TRBV11-2; CDR3: CASSFSRITNEKLFF; DNA: TGTGCCAGCAGCTTTTCACGGATTACTAATGAAAAACTGTTTTTT
J: TRBJ2-7; size: NA; D: TRBD1; V: TRBV7-9; CDR3: CASSLAGTALYEQYF; DNA: TGTGCCAGCAGCTTAGCGGGGACAGCCCTCTACGAGCAGTACTTC
J: TRBJ1-1; size: NA; D: TRBD1; V: TRBV7-3; CDR3: CASSFTGGSTEAFF; DNA: TGTGCCAGCAGCTTCACAGGGGGTAGCACTGAAGCTTTCTTT
J: TRBJ1-3; size: NA; D: TRBD1; V: TRBV2; CDR3: CASRGTVSGNTIYF; DNA: TGTGCCAGCAGAGGGACAGTTTCTGGAAACACCATATATTTT
J: TRBJ2-6; size: once; D: NA; V: TRBV2; CDR3: CAKQGLEAGANVLTF; DNA: TGTGCCAAACAGGGCTTAGAGGCTGGGGCCAACGTCCTGACTTTC
J: TRBJ1-1; size: NA; D: NA; V: TRBV1; CDR3: CTSNEEGIEAFF; DNA: TGCACCAGCAACGAGGAGGGGATTGAAGCTTTCTTT
J: TRBJ2-1; size: NA; D: TRBD2; V: TRBV2; CDR3: CASSLLAGESEQFF; DNA: TGTGCCAGCAGCCTACTAGCGGGAGAGTCTGAGCAGTTCTTC
J: TRBJ2-7; size: NA; D: NA; V: TRBV9; CDR3: CASSVGLVSGEQYF; DNA: TGTGCCAGCAGCGTAGGGTTGGTATCTGGCGAGCAGTACTTC
J: TRBJ2-5; size: NA; D: NA; V: TRBV7-6; CDR3: CASSFKETQYF; DNA: TGTGCCAGCAGCTTTAAAGAGACCCAGTACTTC
J: TRBJ2-5; size: NA; D: NA; V: TRBV5-1; CDR3: CASSEGTSQETQYF; DNA: TGCGCCAGCAGCGAGGGGACTTCCCAAGAGACCCAGTACTTC
J: TRBJ2-5; size: NA; D: TRBD2; V: TRBV15; CDR3: CATSKDSGMLGETQYF; DNA: TGTGCCACCAGCAAAGATAGCGGGATGTTAGGAGAGACCCAGTACTTC
J: TRBJ1-1; size: NA; D: NA; V: TRBV12-5; CDR3: CASGGTQGYYFF; DNA: TGTGCTAGTGGTGGGACTCAGGGTTACTATTTCTTT
J: TRBJ2-1; size: NA; D: NA; V: TRBV7-9; CDR3: CASSALDEQFF; DNA: TGTGCCAGCAGCGCCCTTGATGAGCAGTTCTTC
J: TRBJ1-5; size: NA; D: TRBD1; V: TRBV2; CDR3: CASSTGTGVQPQHF; DNA: TGTGCCAGCAGCACCGGGACAGGGGTCCAGCCCCAGCATTTT
J: TRBJ2-7; size: NA; D: TRBD2; V: TRBV2; CDR3: CASVSLRENFEQYF; DNA: TGTGCCAGCGTCTCCTTGCGGGAGAACTTCGAGCAGTACTTC
J: TRBJ1-3; size: NA; D: NA; V: TRBV7-2; CDR3: CASSLGGDSGNTIYF; DNA: TGTGCCAGCAGCTTAGGTGGGGACTCTGGAAACACCATATATTTT
J: TRBJ2-5; size: NA; D: NA; V: TRBV2; CDR3: CASTRDTTSKETQYF; DNA: TGTGCCAGCACCCGGGACACCACCTCAAAAGAGACCCAGTACTTC
J: TRBJ1-2; size: NA; D: TRBD1; V: TRBV18; CDR3: CASSPDRVYGYTF; DNA: TGTGCCAGCTCACCGGACAGGGTCTATGGCTACACCTTC
J: TRBJ2-7; size: NA; D: TRBD2; V: TRBV4-2; CDR3: CASSRKGGTSGFYEQYF; DNA: TGTGCCAGCAGCCGCAAGGGCGGGACTAGCGGGTTCTACGAGCAGTACTTC
J: TRBJ2-7; size: NA; D: TRBD2; V: TRBV11-2; CDR3: CASSTGLAESYEQYF; DNA: TGTGCCAGCAGCACGGGACTAGCGGAAAGCTACGAGCAGTACTTC
J: TRBJ2-1; size: NA; D: NA; V: TRBV6-6; CDR3: CASKPGGNEQFF; DNA: TGTGCCAGCAAACCCGGGGGCAATGAGCAGTTCTTC
J: TRBJ2-7; size: few; D: NA; V: TRBV11-3; CDR3: CASSIPGTNIAYEQYF; DNA: TGTGCCAGCAGCATCCCCGGGACAAATATAGCCTACGAGCAGTACTTC
J: TRBJ2-1; size: NA; D: NA; V: TRBV29-1; CDR3: CSVEVSAAEQFF; DNA: TGCAGCGTTGAAGTCTCAGCCGCTGAGCAGTTCTTC
J: TRBJ1-4; size: few; D: NA; V: TRBV4-1; CDR3: CASSQVGGIEKLFF; DNA: TGCGCCAGCAGCCAAGTGGGGGGTATAGAAAAACTGTTTTTT
J: TRBJ2-1; size: NA; D: TRBD2; V: TRBV11-3; CDR3: CASSQGGLASYNEQFF; DNA: TGTGCCAGCAGCCAAGGAGGACTAGCATCCTACAATGAGCAGTTCTTC
J: TRBJ2-7; size: NA; D: TRBD1; V: TRBV5-1; CDR3: CASSIYGTVSYEQYF; DNA: TGCGCCAGCAGTATTTATGGGACAGTCTCCTACGAGCAGTACTTC
J: TRBJ1-1; size: NA; D: TRBD1; V: TRBV10-3; CDR3: CAISGQGGTEAFF; DNA: TGTGCCATCAGTGGACAGGGGGGCACTGAAGCTTTCTTT
J: TRBJ2-3; size: once; D: NA; V: TRBV6-5; CDR3: CASSYSGTRRTDTQYF; DNA: TGTGCCAGCAGTTACTCAGGGACACGGCGCACAGATACGCAGTATTTT
J: TRBJ1-5; size: NA; D: NA; V: TRBV27; CDR3: CASSFAWGGNQPQHF; DNA: TGTGCCAGCAGTTTCGCGTGGGGGGGCAATCAGCCCCAGCATTTT
J: TRBJ1-2; size: NA; D: NA; V: TRBV15; CDR3: CATSQTVGCGKTYGYTF; DNA: TGTGCCACCAGCCAAACTGTAGGGTGTGGAAAGACCTATGGCTACACCTTC
J: TRBJ2-2; size: once; D: TRBD1; V: TRBV5-6; CDR3: CASRDRSNTGELFF; DNA: TGTGCCAGCAGGGACAGGTCAAACACCGGGGAGCTGTTTTTT
J: TRBJ2-5; size: NA; D: TRBD2; V: TRBV28; CDR3: CASSPPRELETQYF; DNA: TGTGCCAGCAGTCCCCCGCGGGAGCTGGAGACCCAGTACTTC
J: TRBJ2-7; size: NA; D: NA; V: TRBV18; CDR3: CASSPRSSYEQYF; DNA: TGTGCCAGCTCACCACGGAGCTCCTACGAGCAGTACTTC
J: TRBJ2-7; size: NA; D: NA; V: TRBV2; CDR3: CASSEGSSVGEQYF; DNA: TGTGCCAGCAGTGAAGGTAGCTCGGTGGGCGAGCAGTACTTC
J: TRBJ2-3; size: NA; D: NA; V: TRBV7-2; CDR3: CASSLVLYGSSVDTQYF; DNA: TGTGCCAGCAGCTTGGTTCTGTATGGGAGCTCGGTAGATACGCAGTATTTT
J: TRBJ1-5; size: few; D: TRBD1; V: TRBV27; CDR3: CASGKGQGSQPQHF; DNA: TGTGCCAGCGGAAAGGGACAGGGCAGTCAGCCCCAGCATTTT
J: TRBJ2-7; size: many; D: NA; V: TRBV19; CDR3: CASSAQQGVEQYF; DNA: TGTGCCAGTAGTGCACAACAGGGTGTCGAGCAGTACTTC
J: TRBJ1-4; size: NA; D: NA; V: TRBV5-4; CDR3: CASSARTGSNEKLFF; DNA: TGTGCCAGCAGCGCTAGGACGGGAAGTAATGAAAAACTGTTTTTT
J: TRBJ2-5; size: NA; D: NA; V: TRBV5-1; CDR3: CASSLQGQETQYF; DNA: TGCGCCAGCAGCTTACAGGGTCAAGAGACCCAGTACTTC
J: TRBJ2-2; size: NA; D: NA; V: TRBV5-1; CDR3: CASSLAGADTGELFF; DNA: TGCGCCAGCAGCTTGGCAGGGGCGGACACCGGGGAGCTGTTTTTT
J: TRBJ1-1; size: NA; D: TRBD1; V: TRBV7-6; CDR3: CASSGTGGRAEAFF; DNA: TGTGCCAGCAGCGGGACAGGGGGCCGCGCTGAAGCTTTCTTT